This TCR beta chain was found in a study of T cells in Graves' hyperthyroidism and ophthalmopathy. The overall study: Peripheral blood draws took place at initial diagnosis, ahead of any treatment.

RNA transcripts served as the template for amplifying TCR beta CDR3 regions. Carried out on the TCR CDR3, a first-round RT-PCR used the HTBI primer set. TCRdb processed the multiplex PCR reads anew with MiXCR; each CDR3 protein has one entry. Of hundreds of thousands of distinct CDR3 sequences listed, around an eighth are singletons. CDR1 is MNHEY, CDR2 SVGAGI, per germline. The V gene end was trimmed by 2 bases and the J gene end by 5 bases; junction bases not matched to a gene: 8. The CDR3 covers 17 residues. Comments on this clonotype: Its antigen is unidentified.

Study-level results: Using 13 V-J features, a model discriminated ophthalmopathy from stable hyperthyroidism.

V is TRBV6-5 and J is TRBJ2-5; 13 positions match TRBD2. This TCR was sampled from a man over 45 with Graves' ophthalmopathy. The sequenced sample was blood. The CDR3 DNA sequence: TGTGCCAGCAGTTACACACGAGGGACTAGCGGGAAGGAGACCCAGTACTTC. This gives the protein CASSYTRGTSGKETQYF.